This is a list of T cell receptor beta chains from one sample in a study of blood T cell repertoires in COVID-19. Some clones are missing from TCRdb's copy, which holds only in-frame ones; the method was immunoSEQ multiplex PCR. This sample carries under 250,000 clones, about 80% of them seen once, and the ten largest clones take about 3%. The sequencing input was peripheral blood. The receptors were gathered from a woman aged 30 to 39 who had recovered from COVID-19. The CDR3 runs from the conserved cysteine through the conserved F or W. Each record gives: D gene, V gene, J gene, clone size, CDR3 protein, CDR3 DNA. A D gene is named only where the DNA matches it firmly. Only part of the rows carry a size: once, few, many, or a class if the clone is expanded.

>.|TRBV25-1|TRBJ1-3|many
CASSAWLTASGNTIYF
TGTGCCAGCAGTGCGTGGCTTACAGCCTCTGGAAACACCATATATTTT
>TRBD1|TRBV6-6|TRBJ2-7|.
CASSYPDRGTYEQYF
TGTGCCAGCAGTTACCCGGACAGGGGGACCTACGAGCAGTACTTC
>TRBD2|TRBV3-1/TRBV3-2|TRBJ2-2|.
CASSQDVLADTGELFF
TGTGCCAGCAGCCAAGATGTTCTAGCGGACACCGGGGAGCTGTTTTTT
>.|TRBV4-1|TRBJ2-1|.
CASSQEPMSSYNEQFF
TGCGCCAGCAGCCAAGAACCTATGAGCTCCTACAATGAGCAGTTCTTC
>.|TRBV6-6|TRBJ2-5|.
CASMYGTGSYQETQYF
TGTGCCAGCATGTACGGAACAGGGTCGTACCAAGAGACCCAGTACTTC
>TRBD2|TRBV29-1|TRBJ2-1|.
CSVMTVGGEQFF
TGCAGCGTTATGACAGTGGGGGGGGAGCAGTTCTTC
>.|TRBV20-1|TRBJ1-2|.
CSASTVYGYTF
TGCAGTGCTAGTACGGTCTATGGCTACACCTTC
>.|TRBV5-1|TRBJ2-7|.
CASSLDAPDSTYEQYF
TGCGCCAGCAGCTTGGATGCCCCCGACAGCACCTACGAGCAGTACTTC
>.|TRBV19|TRBJ2-2|.
CASSLGQWNTGELFF
TGTGCCAGTAGTTTGGGACAATGGAACACCGGGGAGCTGTTTTTT
>.|TRBV7-9|TRBJ2-3|.
CASSSPRGSSRDTQYF
TGTGCCAGCAGCTCCCCCCGAGGGAGTTCGAGAGATACGCAGTATTTT
>TRBD2|TRBV19|TRBJ2-3|.
CASSPPGLALTDTQYF
TGTGCCAGTAGCCCACCGGGACTAGCCCTCACAGATACGCAGTATTTT
>TRBD1|TRBV7-9|TRBJ2-7|.
CASRPRDRAEGRGYEQYF
TGTGCCAGCAGACCCCGGGACAGGGCCGAAGGAAGAGGCTACGAGCAGTACTTC
>.|TRBV9|TRBJ2-2|.
CASSPNTGELFF
TGTGCCAGCAGTCCTAACACCGGGGAGCTGTTTTTT
>TRBD2|TRBV7-2|TRBJ2-1|.
CASSIGDYAYNEQFF
TGTGCCAGCAGCATCGGGGACTACGCCTACAATGAGCAGTTCTTC
>TRBD2|TRBV5-8|TRBJ2-1|.
CASTAPRTSAPGQFF
TGTGCCAGCACCGCCCCCAGGACTAGCGCCCCGGGGCAGTTCTTC
>.|TRBV19|TRBJ1-1|.
CASSIPHELLNTEAFF
TGTGCCAGTAGTATCCCCCATGAGCTCCTGAACACTGAAGCTTTCTTT
>TRBD2|TRBV18|TRBJ2-1|many
CASSPLAGGGYNEQFF
TGTGCCAGCTCACCACTAGCGGGAGGGGGCTACAATGAGCAGTTCTTC
>TRBD1|TRBV7-9|TRBJ1-2|.
CASSSGTGGLGGYGYTF
TGTGCCAGCAGCTCCGGGACAGGGGGCCTTGGGGGCTATGGCTACACCTTC
>.|TRBV7-9|TRBJ1-2|.
CASSLANPGHLNYGYTF
TGTGCCAGCAGCTTAGCCAATCCGGGACACCTTAACTATGGCTACACCTTC
>.|TRBV5-6|TRBJ1-3|.
CASSFYRVSSGNTIYF
TGTGCCAGCAGCTTTTACAGGGTGAGCTCTGGAAACACCATATATTTT
>.|TRBV5-1|TRBJ2-5|.
CASMADQETQYF
TGCGCCAGCATGGCAGATCAAGAGACCCAGTACTTC
>.|TRBV6-5|TRBJ2-2|few
CASRVGLNTGELFF
TGTGCCAGCAGGGTGGGACTGAACACCGGGGAGCTGTTTTTT
>.|TRBV18|TRBJ2-1|few
CASSPRENDEQFF
TGTGCCAGCTCACCACGGGAGAACGATGAGCAGTTCTTC
>.|TRBV30|TRBJ1-6|few
CAWTYVRGSPLHF
TGTGCCTGGACCTACGTTAGGGGTTCACCCCTCCACTTT
>.|TRBV28|TRBJ2-7|.
CASSIPGHTPYEQYF
TGTGCCAGCAGTATACCCGGACATACACCCTACGAGCAGTACTTC
>.|TRBV30|TRBJ1-1|.
CAWTMGAGTMNTEAFF
TGTGCCTGGACCATGGGCGCAGGAACCATGAACACTGAAGCTTTCTTT
>.|TRBV3-1/TRBV3-2|TRBJ1-1|.
CASSPSERVGTEAFF
TGTGCCAGCAGCCCCTCGGAGAGGGTAGGAACTGAAGCTTTCTTT
>TRBD1|TRBV6-5|TRBJ1-1|.
CASRLDRSGTEAFF
TGTGCCAGCCGCTTGGACAGGAGCGGTACTGAAGCTTTCTTT
>TRBD1|TRBV6-5|TRBJ1-1|.
CASSLDRGAFF
TGTGCCAGCAGCCTTGACAGGGGTGCTTTCTTT
>.|TRBV27|TRBJ2-6|.
CASSPAAGANVLTF
TGTGCCAGCAGTCCTGCAGCTGGGGCCAACGTCCTGACTTTC
>TRBD1|TRBV27|TRBJ1-2|once
CASSPSGQGGNYGYTF
TGTGCCAGCAGTCCTTCGGGACAGGGTGGTAACTATGGCTACACCTTC
>TRBD2|TRBV20-1|TRBJ2-7|.
CSASVIAGGDEQYF
TGCAGTGCTAGTGTTATAGCGGGAGGCGACGAGCAGTACTTC
>.|TRBV18|TRBJ1-1|.
CASHQDRNTEAFF
TGTGCCAGCCATCAGGACAGGAACACTGAAGCTTTCTTT
>TRBD1|TRBV18|TRBJ2-2|.
CASSPPGQRTGELFF
TGTGCCAGCTCACCACCGGGACAGAGGACCGGGGAGCTGTTTTTT
>.|TRBV28|TRBJ1-2|.
CASSYRVTRGYGYTF
TGTGCCAGCAGTTACCGGGTCACGAGGGGGTATGGCTACACCTTC
>TRBD1|TRBV5-1|TRBJ1-2|.
CASSFGSGTVYGYTF
TGCGCCAGCAGCTTCGGCTCCGGGACAGTCTATGGCTACACCTTC
>.|TRBV4-1|TRBJ1-3|.
CASSQYLGGAGNTIYF
TGCGCCAGCAGCCAGTACTTAGGGGGGGCTGGAAACACCATATATTTT
>TRBD1|TRBV27|TRBJ2-5|.
CASSQQGARETQYF
TGTGCCAGCAGTCAACAGGGGGCGAGGGAGACCCAGTACTTC
>TRBD2|TRBV11-2|TRBJ2-1|.
CASSFTSGTSGYNEQFF
TGTGCCAGCAGCTTCACATCAGGGACTAGCGGGTACAATGAGCAGTTCTTC
>.|TRBV6-5|TRBJ2-2|.
CASREGYGPTGELFF
TGTGCCAGCAGGGAGGGATACGGCCCCACCGGGGAGCTGTTTTTT